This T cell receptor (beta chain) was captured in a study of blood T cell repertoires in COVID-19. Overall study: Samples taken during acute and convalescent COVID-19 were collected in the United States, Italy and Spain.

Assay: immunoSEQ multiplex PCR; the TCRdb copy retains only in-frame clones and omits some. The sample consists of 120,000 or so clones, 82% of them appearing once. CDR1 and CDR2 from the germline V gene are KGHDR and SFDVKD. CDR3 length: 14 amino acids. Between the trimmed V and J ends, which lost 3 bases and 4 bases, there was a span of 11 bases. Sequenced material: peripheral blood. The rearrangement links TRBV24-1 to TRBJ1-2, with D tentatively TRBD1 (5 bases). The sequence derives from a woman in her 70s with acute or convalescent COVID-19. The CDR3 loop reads CATSDATGVYGYTF. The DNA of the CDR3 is TGTGCCACCAGTGATGCCACAGGAGTCTATGGCTACACCTTC.